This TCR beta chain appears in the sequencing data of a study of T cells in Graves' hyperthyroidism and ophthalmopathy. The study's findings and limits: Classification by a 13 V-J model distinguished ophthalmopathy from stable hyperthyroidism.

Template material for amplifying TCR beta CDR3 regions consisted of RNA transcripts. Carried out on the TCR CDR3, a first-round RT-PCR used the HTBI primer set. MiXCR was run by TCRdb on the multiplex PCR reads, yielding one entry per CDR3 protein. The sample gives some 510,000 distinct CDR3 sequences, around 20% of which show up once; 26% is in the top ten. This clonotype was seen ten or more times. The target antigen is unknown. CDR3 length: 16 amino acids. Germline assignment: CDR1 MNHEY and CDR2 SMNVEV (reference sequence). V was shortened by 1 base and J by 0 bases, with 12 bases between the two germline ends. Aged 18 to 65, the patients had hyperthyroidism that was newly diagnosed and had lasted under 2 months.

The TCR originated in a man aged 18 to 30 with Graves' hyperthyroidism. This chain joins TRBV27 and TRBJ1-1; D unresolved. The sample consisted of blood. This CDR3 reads CASSLWPEGMNTEAFF. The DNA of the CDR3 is TGTGCCAGCAGTTTATGGCCAGAGGGCATGAACACTGAAGCTTTCTTT.